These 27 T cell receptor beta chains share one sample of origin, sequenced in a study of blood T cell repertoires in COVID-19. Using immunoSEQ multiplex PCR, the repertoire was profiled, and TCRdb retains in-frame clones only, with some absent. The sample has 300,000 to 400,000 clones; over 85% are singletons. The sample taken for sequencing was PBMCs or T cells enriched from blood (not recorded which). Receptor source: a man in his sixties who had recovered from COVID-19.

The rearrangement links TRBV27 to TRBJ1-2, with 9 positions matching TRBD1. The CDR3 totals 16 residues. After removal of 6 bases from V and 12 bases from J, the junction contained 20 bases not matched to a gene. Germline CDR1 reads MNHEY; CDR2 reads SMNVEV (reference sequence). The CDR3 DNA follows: TGTGCCAGCAGCTTCGGGGAACCGGGACAGGGAGCGGCACACACCTTC. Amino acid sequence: CASSFGEPGQGAAHTF.

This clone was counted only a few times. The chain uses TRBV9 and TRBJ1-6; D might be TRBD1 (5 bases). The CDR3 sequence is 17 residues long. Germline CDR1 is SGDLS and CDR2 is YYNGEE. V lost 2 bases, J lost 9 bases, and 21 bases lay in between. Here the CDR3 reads CASSVRPAGLGSSPLHF. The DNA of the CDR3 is TGTGCCAGCAGCGTCCGGCCGGCAGGGCTCGGGAGTTCACCCCTCCACTTT.

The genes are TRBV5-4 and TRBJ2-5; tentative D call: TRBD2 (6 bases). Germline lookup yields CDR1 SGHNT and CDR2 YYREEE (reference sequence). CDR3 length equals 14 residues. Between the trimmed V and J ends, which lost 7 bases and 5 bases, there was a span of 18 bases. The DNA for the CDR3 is TGTGCCAGCGCCAAGAAGGAGGGCGTGGAGACCCAGTACTTC. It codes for CASAKKEGVETQYF.

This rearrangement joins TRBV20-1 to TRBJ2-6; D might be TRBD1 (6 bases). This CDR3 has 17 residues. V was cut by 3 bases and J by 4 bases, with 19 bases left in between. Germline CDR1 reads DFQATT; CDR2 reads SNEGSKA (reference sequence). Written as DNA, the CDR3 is TGCAGTGCTAGTAAAGGCAGGGGAGTCGGGGGGGCCAACGTCCTGACTTTC. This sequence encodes CSASKGRGVGGANVLTF.

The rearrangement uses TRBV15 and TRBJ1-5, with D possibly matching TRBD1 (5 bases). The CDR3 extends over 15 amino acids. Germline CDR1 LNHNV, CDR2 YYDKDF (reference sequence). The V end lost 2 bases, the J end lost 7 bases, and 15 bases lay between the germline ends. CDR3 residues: CATSRTQVGSQPQHF. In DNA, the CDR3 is TGTGCCACCAGCAGAACACAGGTCGGGAGCCAGCCCCAGCATTTT.

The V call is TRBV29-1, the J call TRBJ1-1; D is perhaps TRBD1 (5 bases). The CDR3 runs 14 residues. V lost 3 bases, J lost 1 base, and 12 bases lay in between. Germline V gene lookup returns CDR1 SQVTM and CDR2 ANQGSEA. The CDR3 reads CSVDSGRENTEAFF. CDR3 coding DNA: TGCAGCGTTGACTCAGGGAGGGAGAACACTGAAGCTTTCTTT.

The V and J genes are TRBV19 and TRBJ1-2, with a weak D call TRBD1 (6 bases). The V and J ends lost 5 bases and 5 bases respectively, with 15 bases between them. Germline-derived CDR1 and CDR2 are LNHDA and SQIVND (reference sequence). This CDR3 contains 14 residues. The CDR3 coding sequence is TGTGCCAGTAGTTCCCCGCCCGGACAGTATGGCTACACCTTC. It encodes CASSSPPGQYGYTF.

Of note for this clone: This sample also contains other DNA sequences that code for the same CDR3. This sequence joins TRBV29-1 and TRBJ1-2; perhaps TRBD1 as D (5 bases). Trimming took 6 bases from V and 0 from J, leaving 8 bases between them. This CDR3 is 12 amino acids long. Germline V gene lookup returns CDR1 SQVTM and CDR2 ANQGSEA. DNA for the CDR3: TGCAGCGTCGACAGCACTAACTATGGCTACACCTTC. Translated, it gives CSVDSTNYGYTF.

The CDR3 reads CASSKGTDSNQPQHF. CDR3 nucleotides: TGTGCCAGCAGCAAGGGGACAGATAGCAATCAGCCCCAGCATTTT. The V and J genes are TRBV21-1 and TRBJ1-5; the table names TRBD1, a call not compared with the DNA. TRBV21-1 is classified as a pseudogene. The CDR3 is 15 amino acids.

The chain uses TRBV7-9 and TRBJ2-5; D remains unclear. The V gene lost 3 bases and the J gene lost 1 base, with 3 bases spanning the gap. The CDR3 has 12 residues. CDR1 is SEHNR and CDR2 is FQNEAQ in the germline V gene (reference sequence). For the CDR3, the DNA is TGTGCCAGCAGCTTCTCCCAAGAGACCCAGTACTTC. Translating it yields CASSFSQETQYF.

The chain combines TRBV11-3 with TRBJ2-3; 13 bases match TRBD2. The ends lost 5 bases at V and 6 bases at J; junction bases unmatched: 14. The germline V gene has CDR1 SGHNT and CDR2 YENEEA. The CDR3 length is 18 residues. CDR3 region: CASSKTRTSGGCWDTQYF. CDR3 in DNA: TGTGCCAGCAGCAAAACCCGGACTAGCGGGGGTTGTTGGGATACGCAGTATTTT.

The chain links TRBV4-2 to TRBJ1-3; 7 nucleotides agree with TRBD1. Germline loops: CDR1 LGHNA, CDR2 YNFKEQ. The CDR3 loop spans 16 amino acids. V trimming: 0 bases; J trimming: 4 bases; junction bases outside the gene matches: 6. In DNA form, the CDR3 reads TGTGCCAGCAGCCAAGACCCGACAGGGTCCGGAAACACCATATATTTT. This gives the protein CASSQDPTGSGNTIYF.

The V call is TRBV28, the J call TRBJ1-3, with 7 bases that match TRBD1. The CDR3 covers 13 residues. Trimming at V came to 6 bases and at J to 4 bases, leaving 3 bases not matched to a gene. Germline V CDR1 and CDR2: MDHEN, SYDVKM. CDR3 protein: CASRGTEGNTIYF. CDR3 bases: TGTGCCAGCAGGGGGACAGAGGGAAACACCATATATTTT.

CDR3: CAISEGGSGYYNEQFF. The CDR3 region has the DNA TGTGCCATCAGTGAGGGGGGTAGCGGGTATTACAATGAGCAGTTCTTC. The chain combines TRBV10-3 with TRBJ2-1, with 7 bases matching TRBD2. CDR1 and CDR2 from the germline V gene are ENHRY and SYGVKD. J gave up 4 bases and V 2 bases, and 8 bases lay outside the gene matches. The CDR3 totals 16 residues.

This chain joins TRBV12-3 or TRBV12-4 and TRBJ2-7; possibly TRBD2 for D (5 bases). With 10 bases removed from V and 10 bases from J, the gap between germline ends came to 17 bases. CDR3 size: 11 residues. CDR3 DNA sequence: TGTGCCATCAGAAGGGCGGGCCGTCAGTACTTC. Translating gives CAIRRAGRQYF.

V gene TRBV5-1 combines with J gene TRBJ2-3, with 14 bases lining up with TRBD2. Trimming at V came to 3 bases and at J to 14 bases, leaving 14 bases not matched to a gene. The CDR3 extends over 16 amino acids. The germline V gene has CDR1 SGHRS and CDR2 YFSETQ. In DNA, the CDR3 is TGCGCCAGCAGCTCTCTTCCCGGGACTAGCGGGGGATTTCTGTATTTT. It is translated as CASSSLPGTSGGFLYF.

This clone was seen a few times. CDR3 DNA: TGCGCCAGCAGCCAAGGACAGTTGAACACTGAAGCTTTCTTT. Protein sequence: CASSQGQLNTEAFF. The chain recombines TRBV4-1 with TRBJ1-1; tentative D call: TRBD1 (5 bases). V dropped 1 base and J dropped 0 bases, with 6 bases sitting between them. This CDR3 region has 14 residues. Germline assignment: CDR1 MGHRA and CDR2 YSYEKL.

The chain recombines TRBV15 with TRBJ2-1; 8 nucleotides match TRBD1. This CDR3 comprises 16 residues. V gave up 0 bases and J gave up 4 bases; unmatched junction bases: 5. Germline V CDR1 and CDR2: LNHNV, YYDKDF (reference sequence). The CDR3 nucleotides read TGTGCCACCAGCAGAGATGGCAGGGGGCTTTACAATGAGCAGTTCTTC. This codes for CATSRDGRGLYNEQFF.

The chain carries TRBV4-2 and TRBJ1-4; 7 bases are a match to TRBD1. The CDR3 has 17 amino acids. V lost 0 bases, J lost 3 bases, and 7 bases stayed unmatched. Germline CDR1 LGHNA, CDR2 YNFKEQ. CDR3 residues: CASSQERRTGPNEKLFF. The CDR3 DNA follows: TGTGCCAGCAGCCAAGAAAGGCGGACAGGCCCTAATGAAAAACTGTTTTTT.

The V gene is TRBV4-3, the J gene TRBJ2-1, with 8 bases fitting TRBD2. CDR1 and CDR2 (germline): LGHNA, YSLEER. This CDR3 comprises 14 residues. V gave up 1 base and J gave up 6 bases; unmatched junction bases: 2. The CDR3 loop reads CASSQVSGVNEQFF. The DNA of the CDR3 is TGCGCCAGCAGCCAAGTTAGCGGGGTCAATGAGCAGTTCTTC.

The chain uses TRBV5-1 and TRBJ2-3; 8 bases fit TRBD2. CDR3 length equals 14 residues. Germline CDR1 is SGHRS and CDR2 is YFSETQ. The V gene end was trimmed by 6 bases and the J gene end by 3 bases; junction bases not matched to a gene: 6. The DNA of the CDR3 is TGCGCCAGCATGTCCGGGGGGGCGACAGATACGCAGTATTTT. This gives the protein CASMSGGATDTQYF.

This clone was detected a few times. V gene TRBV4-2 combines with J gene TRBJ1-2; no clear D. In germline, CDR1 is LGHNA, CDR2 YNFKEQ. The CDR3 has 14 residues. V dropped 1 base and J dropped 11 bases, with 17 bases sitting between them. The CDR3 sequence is CASSQVPGGPSYTF. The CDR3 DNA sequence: TGTGCCAGCAGCCAAGTGCCGGGCGGGCCATCTTACACCTTC.

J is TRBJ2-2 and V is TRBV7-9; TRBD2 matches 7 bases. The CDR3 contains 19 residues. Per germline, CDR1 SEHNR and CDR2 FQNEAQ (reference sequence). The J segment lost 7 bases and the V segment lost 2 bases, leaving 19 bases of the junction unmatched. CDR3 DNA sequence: TGTGCCAGCAGCTTAAGGGTCCCTATAGCGGGCGTAACTCACGGGGAGCTGTTTTTT. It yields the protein CASSLRVPIAGVTHGELFF.

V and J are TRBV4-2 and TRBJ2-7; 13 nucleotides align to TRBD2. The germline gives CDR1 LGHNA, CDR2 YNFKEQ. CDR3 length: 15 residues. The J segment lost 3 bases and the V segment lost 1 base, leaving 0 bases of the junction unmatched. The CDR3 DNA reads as TGTGCCAGCAGCCAAGGACTAGCGGGGGGCTACGAGCAGTACTTC. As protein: CASSQGLAGGYEQYF.

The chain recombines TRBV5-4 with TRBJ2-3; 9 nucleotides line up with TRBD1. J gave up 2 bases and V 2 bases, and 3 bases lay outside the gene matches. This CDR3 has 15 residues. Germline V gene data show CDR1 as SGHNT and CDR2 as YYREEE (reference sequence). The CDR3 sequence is CASSFVQGATDTQYF. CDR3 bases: TGTGCCAGCAGCTTTGTACAGGGGGCCACAGATACGCAGTATTTT.

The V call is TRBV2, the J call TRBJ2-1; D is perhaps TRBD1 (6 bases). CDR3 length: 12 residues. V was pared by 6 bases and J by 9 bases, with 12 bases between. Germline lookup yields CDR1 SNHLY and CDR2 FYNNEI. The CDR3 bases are TGTGCCAGCAGAGATCAGGGGACTGAGCAGTTCTTC. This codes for CASRDQGTEQFF. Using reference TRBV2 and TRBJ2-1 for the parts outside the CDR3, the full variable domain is EPEVTQTPSHQVTQMGQEVILRCVPISNHLYFYWYRQILGQKVEFLVSFYNNEISEKSEIFDDQFSVERPDGSNFTLKIRSTKLEDSAMYFCASRDQGTEQFFGPGTRLTVL.

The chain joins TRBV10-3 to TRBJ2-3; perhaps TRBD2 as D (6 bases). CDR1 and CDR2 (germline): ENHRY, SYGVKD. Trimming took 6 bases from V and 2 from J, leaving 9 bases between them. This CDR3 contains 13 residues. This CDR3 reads CAISREFTDTQYF. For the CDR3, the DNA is TGTGCCATCAGCCGGGAGTTCACAGATACGCAGTATTTT.